This TCR beta chain appears in the sequencing data of a study of beta chain features in type 1 diabetes. Sequenced material consisted of expressed TCRB transcripts (all of the isolated RNA was reverse transcribed). The protocol was immunoSEQ multiplex PCR, while the TCRdb copy is restricted to in-frame clones and leaves out a portion. The table lists fewer than 900,000 clones, about a sixth of them singletons. Staining for CD45RO/CCR7/CD25/CD127/CD95/CD27 allowed sorting of CD4+ naive, central memory, regulatory and stem cell-like memory cells. Study-wide findings and caveats: TCRB repertoires of naive, central memory and Treg cells appeared more similar among patients than among healthy donors.

Note on this clone: What it binds is not known.

Sample: naive CD4+ T cells from blood. This TCR was recovered from a woman between 18 and 29 years old in good health.

CDR3 amino acids: CASSLAGRGGQETQYF. Here the CDR3 DNA reads TGTGCCAGCAGCTTGGCGGGGCGGGGTGGGCAAGAGACCCAGTACTTC. The V gene is TRBV5-4, the J gene TRBJ2-5; TRBD2 might be the D (6 bases). The CDR3 loop spans 16 amino acids. Per germline, CDR1 SGHNT and CDR2 YYREEE (reference sequence). Trimming shortened V by 0 bases and J by 2 bases, and 14 bases separated the two germline ends.